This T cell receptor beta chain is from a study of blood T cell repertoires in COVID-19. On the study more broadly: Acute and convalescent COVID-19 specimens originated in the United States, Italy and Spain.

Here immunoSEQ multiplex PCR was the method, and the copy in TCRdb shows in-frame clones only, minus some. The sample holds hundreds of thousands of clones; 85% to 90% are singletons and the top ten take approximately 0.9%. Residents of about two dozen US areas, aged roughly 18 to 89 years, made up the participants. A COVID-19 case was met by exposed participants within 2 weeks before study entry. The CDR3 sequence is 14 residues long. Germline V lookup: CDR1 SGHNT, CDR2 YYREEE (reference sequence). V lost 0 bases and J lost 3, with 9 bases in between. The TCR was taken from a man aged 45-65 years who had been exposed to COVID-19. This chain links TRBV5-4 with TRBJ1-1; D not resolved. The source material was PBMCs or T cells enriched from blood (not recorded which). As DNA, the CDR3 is TGTGCCAGCAGCTTGGCCCGGGGTTACACTGAAGCTTTCTTT. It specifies CASSLARGYTEAFF.